These T cell receptor beta chains were read from a single sample in a study of T cell repertoires in cytomegalovirus infection. MiXCR, applied by TCRdb to the reads, yields one record per CDR3 protein. The sample contains some 250,000 distinct CDR3 sequences, approximately 9% of which appear only once. Source material: PBMCs. The receptors stem from a human donor in good health (CMV status not recorded). Some clones in this sample may be carry-over from other donors' samples. CDR3s include the opening cysteine and the closing phenylalanine or tryptophan. Each record gives: D gene, J gene, V gene, clone size, CDR3 protein, CDR3 DNA. D genes are given only for firm matches. Rows give clone size only sometimes, using once, few, many, or a class for an expanded clone.

D: -
J: TRBJ1-5
V: TRBV12-5
size: many
CDR3: CASGFGDNQPQHF
DNA: TGTGCTAGTGGTTTCGGAGACAATCAGCCCCAGCATTTT

D: TRBD2
J: TRBJ2-3
V: TRBV7-2
size: many
CDR3: CASSLIGVASGGSPSSTDTQYF
DNA: TGTGCCAGCAGCTTAATAGGCGTGGCTAGCGGGGGGTCACCCTCTAGCACAGATACGCAGTATTTT

D: -
J: TRBJ2-1
V: TRBV20-1
size: few
CDR3: CSARGGRGSYNEQFF
DNA: TGCAGTGCTAGAGGGGGCAGGGGCTCCTACAATGAGCAGTTCTTC

D: TRBD2
J: TRBJ2-1
V: TRBV7-9
size: many
CDR3: CASSLMSGSSYNEQFF
DNA: TGTGCCAGCAGCTTAATGAGCGGGAGCTCCTACAATGAGCAGTTCTTC

D: TRBD2
J: TRBJ2-1
V: TRBV18
size: -
CDR3: CASSQGLAGGYEQFF
DNA: TGTGCCAGCTCACAGGGACTAGCGGGAGGATATGAGCAGTTCTTC

D: TRBD1
J: TRBJ1-3
V: TRBV11-3
size: once
CDR3: CASSLTGEKGNTIYF
DNA: TGTGCCAGCAGCTTGACAGGGGAAAAAGGAAACACCATATATTTT

D: -
J: TRBJ2-7
V: TRBV3-1
size: many
CDR3: CASSQASYEQYF
DNA: TGTGCCAGCAGCCAAGCCTCCTACGAGCAGTACTTC

D: TRBD2
J: TRBJ2-7
V: TRBV7-2
size: many
CDR3: CASSLGTSGGYEQYF
DNA: TGTGCCAGCAGCTTGGGGACTAGCGGGGGGTACGAGCAGTACTTC

D: -
J: TRBJ2-1
V: TRBV7-8
size: many
CDR3: CASSLGYNRNEQFF
DNA: TGTGCCAGCAGCTTAGGCTACAACCGCAATGAGCAGTTCTTC

D: -
J: TRBJ1-1
V: TRBV7-2
size: many
CDR3: CASSLTVQNTEAFF
DNA: TGTGCCAGCAGCTTAACGGTTCAGAACACTGAAGCTTTCTTT

D: -
J: TRBJ1-5
V: TRBV12-3/TRBV12-4
size: many
CDR3: CASSDQGFSNQPQHF
DNA: TGTGCCAGCAGTGACCAGGGCTTCAGCAATCAGCCCCAGCATTTT

D: -
J: TRBJ2-1
V: TRBV12-3/TRBV12-4
size: many
CDR3: CASRAEGGQFF
DNA: TGTGCCAGCAGGGCGGAAGGCGGGCAGTTCTTC

D: -
J: TRBJ2-7
V: TRBV7-2
size: many
CDR3: CASSHLTKQYF
DNA: TGTGCCAGCAGTCACTTGACAAAGCAGTACTTC

D: TRBD1
J: TRBJ2-1
V: TRBV6-1
size: many
CDR3: CASSEIQGRNEQFF
DNA: TGTGCCAGCAGTGAAATACAGGGGAGAAATGAGCAGTTCTTC

D: TRBD1
J: TRBJ1-1
V: TRBV7-2
size: many
CDR3: CASSPRTGRYVGTEAFF
DNA: TGTGCCAGCAGCCCGAGGACAGGCCGATATGTAGGGACTGAAGCTTTCTTT

D: TRBD1
J: TRBJ1-5
V: TRBV19
size: -
CDR3: CASSIETGNQPQHF
DNA: TGTGCCAGTAGTATAGAGACAGGGAACCAGCCCCAGCATTTT